This TCR beta chain emerged from a study of CD8 T cells in ankylosing spondylitis. Study conclusions and caveats: Among TCR beta sequences, a motif of several highly homologous variants appeared characteristic of ankylosing spondylitis blood. Reportedly, disease-linked clones are significantly enriched in ankylosing spondylitis patients' matched synovial fluid.

The CDR3 is 15 residues long. Germline V gene sequence: CDR1 SGHDT, CDR2 YYEEEE. The ends were cut back, 4 bases at V and 2 bases at J, with 14 bases in the middle. The TCR beta libraries were generated through quantitative 5'-RACE incorporating molecular barcodes. TCRdb reprocessed the 5' RACE reads via MiXCR and lists one record per CDR3 protein. The table includes about 840,000 distinct CDR3 sequences, about 12% detected once. With regard to this clonotype: Antigen unknown.

The origin of this receptor is a male donor with ankylosing spondylitis. This sequence joins TRBV5-6 and TRBJ2-3; TRBD1 might be the D (6 bases). Sequencing was performed on blood, either unsorted or a sorted T cell fraction (not recorded which). The CDR3 loop is CASSPGQQVTDTQYF. The CDR3 DNA sequence: TGTGCCAGCAGCCCTGGACAGCAAGTCACAGATACGCAGTATTTT.